These 30 T cell receptor beta chains share one sample of origin, sequenced in a study of shared clonotypes between healthy human individuals. Some clones are missing from TCRdb's copy, which holds only in-frame ones; the method was immunoSEQ multiplex PCR. Of 1,400,000 or so clones listed, around 98.5% are singletons. The sequenced sample was naive CD4+ T cells sorted from blood. Indicated subset: CD45RA+ positively selected. These receptors were collected from a man under 40 in good health.

The rearrangement uses TRBV6-1 and TRBJ2-6; D may correspond to TRBD1 or TRBD2 (5 bases each). This CDR3 region has 17 residues. Germline lookup yields CDR1 MNHNS and CDR2 SASEGT. V shed 4 bases and J shed 4 bases, with 17 bases lying between them. The CDR3 protein is CASSVGTSSRGANVLTF. As DNA, the CDR3 is TGTGCCAGCAGTGTCGGGACGTCCTCGAGAGGGGCCAACGTCCTGACTTTC.

Worth noting for this clone: The same CDR3 also results from other DNA sequences found in this sample. V is TRBV28 and J is TRBJ2-7; no definite D call. Germline loops: CDR1 MDHEN, CDR2 SYDVKM. V shed 2 bases and J shed 3 bases, with 5 bases lying between them. The CDR3 is made up of 12 amino acids. This CDR3 reads CASSLMGYEQYF. Written as DNA, the CDR3 is TGTGCCAGCAGTTTAATGGGCTACGAGCAGTACTTC.

The J gene is TRBJ1-1, the V gene TRBV6-5; D gene uncertain. Trimming removed 8 bases at V and 4 bases at J, with 17 bases between. Germline CDR1 is MNHEY and CDR2 is SVGAGI. The CDR3 totals 14 residues. The CDR3, as DNA: TGTGCCAGCGGCGAAAGGGCCGGGAGCACTGAAGCTTTCTTT. Its protein is CASGERAGSTEAFF.

In its sample, this clone was seen once. The chain couples TRBV7-9 to TRBJ2-1; 8 positions agree with TRBD2. The CDR3 is made up of 15 amino acids. Germline trimming cut 2 bases from V and 7 bases from J; bases unmatched to any gene: 7. Germline CDR1 reads SEHNR; CDR2 reads FQNEAQ (reference sequence). CDR3 nucleotides: TGTGCCAGCAGCTTAAGCCTAGCGGGCCTTAATGAGCAGTTCTTC. Protein sequence: CASSLSLAGLNEQFF.

This clone was seen a single time. The chain combines TRBV18 with TRBJ2-4; possibly TRBD2 for D (6 bases). In germline, CDR1 is KGHSH, CDR2 LQKENI. The CDR3 is 19 residues long. The V end lost 6 bases, the J end lost 0 bases, and 24 bases lay between the germline ends. The CDR3 nucleotides read TGTGCCAGCTCTCCAGCAAGGAGGGCGCGCATACTAGCCAAAAACATTCAGTACTTC. This gives the protein CASSPARRARILAKNIQYF.

CDR3 amino acids: CASSLGAGGHYEQYF. DNA of the CDR3: TGTGCCAGCAGCTTGGGGGCGGGAGGACACTACGAGCAGTACTTC. The chain links TRBV5-5 to TRBJ2-7; 8 bases match TRBD2. Germline V gives CDR1 SGHKS, CDR2 YYEKEE (reference sequence). With 0 bases clipped from V and 3 bases from J, the junction kept 5 bases outside the gene matches. The CDR3 is 15 amino acids.

V usage is TRBV4-1 and J usage is TRBJ2-5; 8 bases line up with TRBD1. The CDR3 contains 16 residues. Germline trimming cut 1 base from V and 3 bases from J; bases unmatched to any gene: 7. Per the germline V gene, CDR1 is MGHRA and CDR2 is YSYEKL. The CDR3 loop reads CASSQGHRGYEETQYF. As DNA, the CDR3 is TGCGCCAGCAGCCAAGGGCACAGGGGGTATGAAGAGACCCAGTACTTC.

This clone was observed a single time. This chain joins TRBV19 and TRBJ2-5, with a weak D call TRBD1 (6 bases). Germline loops: CDR1 LNHDA, CDR2 SQIVND (reference sequence). V shed 5 bases and J shed 2 bases, with 9 bases lying between them. The CDR3 spans 13 residues. Written as DNA, the CDR3 is TGTGCCAGTAGTTGGGGGCTTCAAGAGACCCAGTACTTC. The encoded protein is CASSWGLQETQYF.

The chain carries TRBV9 and TRBJ2-1; 8 nucleotides line up with TRBD2. J was trimmed by 10 bases and V by 4 bases; bases with no gene match: 7. The CDR3 spans 13 residues. Germline-derived CDR1 and CDR2 are SGDLS and YYNGEE. This CDR3 reads CASSRLSGSEQFF. CDR3 bases: TGTGCCAGCAGCCGCCTAAGCGGGAGCGAGCAGTTCTTC.

V is TRBV6-1 and J is TRBJ2-3, with D uncertain. Trimming stripped 6 bases from V and 2 bases from J, with 9 bases between. Per the germline V gene, CDR1 is MNHNS and CDR2 is SASEGT. This CDR3 has 13 amino acids. CDR3 coding DNA: TGTGCCAGCAGCCAGGAGATCACAGATACGCAGTATTTT. Translation gives CASSQEITDTQYF.

The chain employs TRBV7-9 and TRBJ2-5; no clear D. Looked up from germline, CDR1 is SEHNR and CDR2 is FQNEAQ (reference sequence). The CDR3 covers 12 residues. V was pared by 1 base and J by 6 bases, with 6 bases between. The DNA for the CDR3 is TGTGCCAGCAGCTTAGGGGTGCAGACCCAGTACTTC. Encoded protein: CASSLGVQTQYF.

The sample holds one count of this clone. The gene calls are TRBV7-8 and TRBJ2-5; perhaps TRBD2 as D (5 bases). The CDR3 is 16 amino acids. V was pared by 5 bases and J by 5 bases, with 21 bases between. CDR1 and CDR2 (germline): SGHVS, FQNEAQ. The CDR3 DNA is TGTGCCAGCAGCCCGCGGAGGATCCAAGAACGGGAGACCCAGTACTTC. Translating it yields CASSPRRIQERETQYF. The full variable domain, in which reference TRBV7-8 and TRBJ2-5 provide the parts outside the CDR3, is GAGVSQSPRYKVAKRGQDVALRCDPISGHVSLFWYQQALGQGPEFLTYFQNEAQLDKSGLPSDRFFAERPEGSVSTLKIQRTQQEDSAVYLCASSPRRIQERETQYFGPGTRLLVL.

This chain connects TRBV5-1 to TRBJ2-5; 13 bases fit TRBD2. Trimming removed 0 bases from V and 5 bases from J; junction bases left unmatched: 4. Germline values: CDR1 SGHRS, CDR2 YFSETQ. The CDR3 is 16 amino acids. The CDR3 sequence is CASSLAGLAGLETQYF. The CDR3 nucleotides read TGCGCCAGCAGCTTGGCGGGACTAGCGGGATTGGAGACCCAGTACTTC.

This chain connects TRBV7-9 to TRBJ2-7, with a tentative D call TRBD1 (6 bases). The germline V gene has CDR1 SEHNR and CDR2 FQNEAQ (reference sequence). There are 17 residues in the CDR3. With 2 bases removed from V and 2 bases from J, the gap between germline ends came to 19 bases. The CDR3 region has the DNA TGTGCCAGCAGCTTAAGGGGGATTGCAGCCGTCCCCTACGAGCAGTACTTC. Its translation is CASSLRGIAAVPYEQYF.

V usage is TRBV28 and J usage is TRBJ1-2, with D maybe TRBD1 (6 bases). Trimming removed 8 bases from V and 11 bases from J, with 12 bases in between. Germline-derived CDR1 and CDR2 are MDHEN and SYDVKM. The CDR3 contains 10 residues. CDR3 region: CASRRGVYTF. CDR3 sequence (DNA): TGTGCCAGCCGGAGGGGGGTTTACACCTTC.

This clone was recorded once. The chain uses TRBV5-1 and TRBJ2-1, with D perhaps TRBD1 or TRBD2 (6 bases each). This CDR3 is 15 amino acids long. Germline V CDR1 and CDR2: SGHRS, YFSETQ. Trimming cost V 3 bases and J 7 bases, with 17 bases left between them. CDR3 sequence reads: CASSSQGSRGNEQFF. The CDR3 nucleotides read TGCGCCAGCAGCTCACAGGGAAGCCGGGGGAATGAGCAGTTCTTC.

This clone appeared a single time. The chain couples TRBV9 to TRBJ2-5, with a weak D call TRBD2 (6 bases). V was trimmed by 1 base and J by 10 bases, leaving 20 bases between them. Germline V lookup: CDR1 SGDLS, CDR2 YYNGEE. This CDR3 region has 15 residues. CDR3 nucleotide sequence: TGTGCCAGCAGCGTAATCGGGACTGACCAAGAGGGCCAGTACTTC. Its protein product is CASSVIGTDQEGQYF. The full variable domain, its missing parts supplied by reference TRBV9 and TRBJ2-5, is DSGVTQTPKHLITATGQRVTLRCSPRSGDLSVYWYQQSLDQGLQFLIQYYNGEERAKGNILERFSAQQFPDLHSELNLSSLELGDSALYFCASSVIGTDQEGQYFGPGTRLLVL.

The J gene is TRBJ2-2, the V gene TRBV11-2, with D hard to call. Trimming cost V 3 bases and J 1 base, with 12 bases left between them. The CDR3 totals 16 residues. CDR1 is SGHAT, CDR2 FQNNGV, per germline. As DNA, the CDR3 is TGTGCCAGCAGCTTTAAGGGTTCTTTGAACACCGGGGAGCTGTTTTTT. As protein: CASSFKGSLNTGELFF.

The chain employs TRBV6-5 and TRBJ2-7; D could derive from TRBD1 or TRBD2 (5 bases each). The CDR3 consists of 14 residues. V was trimmed by 6 bases and J by 0 bases, leaving 12 bases between them. Germline assignment: CDR1 MNHEY and CDR2 SVGAGI. Here the CDR3 DNA reads TGTGCCAGCAGGAGGGGCCACCTCTCCTACGAGCAGTACTTC. Translation: CASRRGHLSYEQYF.

In this sample, this clone turned up once. The rearrangement joins TRBV4-1 to TRBJ2-1, with 7 positions matching TRBD1. The CDR3 is made up of 13 amino acids. J lost 13 bases, V lost 7 bases, and 13 bases had no gene match. Germline V gene data show CDR1 as MGHRA and CDR2 as YSYEKL. CDR3 DNA: TGCGCCAGCACAAAGGAGATCACAGGGGAACAGTTCTTC. Translating gives CASTKEITGEQFF.

The chain combines TRBV29-1 with TRBJ1-2, with D unresolved. From germline, CDR1 is SQVTM and CDR2 ANQGSEA. The V and J ends lost 7 bases and 6 bases respectively, with 15 bases between them. The CDR3 spans 12 residues. Written as DNA, the CDR3 is TGCAGCGCCGACCGGGGAGGTCATGGCTACACCTTC. Its protein product is CSADRGGHGYTF.

The chain carries TRBV28 and TRBJ2-5, with D possibly TRBD2 on 6 matching bases. The germline V gene has CDR1 MDHEN and CDR2 SYDVKM. This CDR3 comprises 14 residues. V lost 1 base and J 1 base, leaving 7 bases between the germline ends. The CDR3 loop is CASSLYGSQETQYF. CDR3 bases: TGTGCCAGCAGTTTATACGGGAGCCAAGAGACCCAGTACTTC.

The V call is TRBV29-1, the J call TRBJ2-1; the D gene is possibly TRBD2 (6 bases). CDR1 and CDR2 from the germline V gene are SQVTM and ANQGSEA. The CDR3 is 14 amino acids. The germline V and J ends were trimmed by 7 bases and 0 bases, with 13 bases remaining between them. The CDR3 loop reads CSGGLRLSYNEQFF. CDR3 sequence (DNA): TGCAGCGGGGGACTCCGCCTCTCCTACAATGAGCAGTTCTTC.

The CDR3 protein is CATSAWDQPQHF. The CDR3 DNA reads TGTGCCACCAGCGCGTGGGATCAGCCCCAGCATTTT. This chain joins TRBV15 and TRBJ1-5, with D hard to call. Germline V gene data show CDR1 as LNHNV and CDR2 as YYDKDF (reference sequence). V lost 5 bases to trimming and J lost 5 bases, with 7 bases between them. The CDR3 has 12 amino acids.

This chain connects TRBV30 to TRBJ1-1, with D perhaps TRBD1 (5 bases). Trimming cost V 3 bases and J 2 bases, with 22 bases left between them. In germline, CDR1 is GTSNPN, CDR2 SVGIG (reference sequence). The CDR3 is made up of 17 amino acids. The CDR3: CAWSPIRDGWHNTEAFF. The CDR3 DNA sequence: TGTGCCTGGAGCCCAATACGGGACGGTTGGCATAACACTGAAGCTTTCTTT.

This sequence joins TRBV15 and TRBJ1-1; D not certain. The V end lost 1 base, the J end lost 1 base, and 7 bases lay between the germline ends. CDR3 length: 14 amino acids. CDR1 LNHNV and CDR2 YYDKDF come from the germline V gene (reference sequence). CDR3 nucleotide sequence: TGTGCCACCAGCAGAGCGACGAGGAACACTGAAGCTTTCTTT. As protein: CATSRATRNTEAFF. The full variable domain, completed using reference TRBV15 and TRBJ1-1, is DAMVIQNPRYQVTQFGKPVTLSCSQTLNHNVMYWYQQKSSQAPKLLFHYYDKDFNNEADTPDNFQSRRPNTSFCFLDIRSPGLGDTAMYLCATSRATRNTEAFFGQGTRLTVV.

Regarding this clone: Other nucleotide sequences from this sample produce the same CDR3. The rearrangement joins TRBV2 to TRBJ2-5; D uncertain. In germline, CDR1 is SNHLY, CDR2 FYNNEI. The CDR3 covers 13 residues. Trimming took 4 bases from V and 1 from J, leaving 7 bases between them. CDR3 DNA: TGTGCCAGCAGTGGCGACTTCCAAGAGACCCAGTACTTC. It codes for CASSGDFQETQYF.

This sequence joins TRBV29-1 and TRBJ2-3; 7 bases are shared with TRBD1. Germline V gene lookup returns CDR1 SQVTM and CDR2 ANQGSEA. V lost 7 bases and J lost 3; bases outside the gene matches: 7. The CDR3 extends over 13 amino acids. CDR3 sequence reads: CSAPTGYTDTQYF. The CDR3 nucleotides read TGCAGCGCTCCGACAGGGTATACAGATACGCAGTATTTT.

The gene calls are TRBV28 and TRBJ2-7; TRBD2 agrees at 9 bases. Germline V lookup: CDR1 MDHEN, CDR2 SYDVKM. V shed 4 bases and J 3 bases; nucleotides not matched to a gene: 4. CDR3 length equals 14 residues. In nucleotides, the CDR3 is TGTGCCAGCAGTTCGGGGACTAGCATCTACGAGCAGTACTTC. As protein: CASSSGTSIYEQYF.

The gene calls are TRBV7-6 and TRBJ2-5; 9 nucleotides align to TRBD2. Germline assignment: CDR1 SGHVS and CDR2 FNYEAQ. CDR3 length: 16 amino acids. V was pared by 11 bases and J by 4 bases, with 17 bases of the junction left unmatched. In nucleotides, the CDR3 is TGTGCCGGAGGGGGGGCGAGCGGGAGGATGGGAGAGACCCAGTACTTC. Amino acids: CAGGGASGRMGETQYF.